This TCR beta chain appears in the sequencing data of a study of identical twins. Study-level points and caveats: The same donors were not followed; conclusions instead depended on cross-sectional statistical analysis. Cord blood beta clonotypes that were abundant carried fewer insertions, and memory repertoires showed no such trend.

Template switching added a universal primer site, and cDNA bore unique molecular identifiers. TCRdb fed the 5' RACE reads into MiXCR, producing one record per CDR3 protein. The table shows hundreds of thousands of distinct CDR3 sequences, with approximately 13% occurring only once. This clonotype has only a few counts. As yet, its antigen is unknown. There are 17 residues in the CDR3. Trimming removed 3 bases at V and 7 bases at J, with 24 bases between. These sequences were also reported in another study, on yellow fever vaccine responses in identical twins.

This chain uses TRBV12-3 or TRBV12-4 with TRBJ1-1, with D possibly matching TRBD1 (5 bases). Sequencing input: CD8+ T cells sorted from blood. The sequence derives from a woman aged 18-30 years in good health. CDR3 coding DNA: TGTGCCAGCAGTTTCGGGTTTGGCAGGGCCAGTTTGTTTGAAGCTTTCTTT. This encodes CASSFGFGRASLFEAFF.